Below, 14 T cell receptor beta chains from the same sample are listed, as sequenced in a study of CD8 T cells in ankylosing spondylitis. TCRdb re-derived calls from the 5' RACE reads in MiXCR, one entry per CDR3 protein. The sample holds 250,000 or so distinct CDR3 sequences, roughly 10% seen once. Sample: blood, either unsorted or a sorted T cell fraction (not recorded which). The receptors derive from a male donor with ankylosing spondylitis or in good health (not recorded which).

The chain uses TRBV7-8 and TRBJ1-1; D unclear. Germline-derived CDR1 and CDR2 are SGHVS and FQNEAQ. The CDR3 sequence is 13 residues long. Trimming took off 5 bases at V and 0 bases at J, with 7 bases between the two ends. In DNA form, the CDR3 reads TGTGCCAGCAGCACGGGCATGAACACTGAAGCTTTCTTT. Its protein product is CASSTGMNTEAFF.

This clonotype was detected many times. The chain carries TRBV5-1 and TRBJ2-1, with 13 bases matching TRBD2. Trimming at V came to 5 bases and at J to 4 bases, leaving 12 bases not matched to a gene. This CDR3 spans 18 amino acids. Germline loops: CDR1 SGHRS, CDR2 YFSETQ. CDR3 in amino acids: CASRSLRTSGGIYNEQFF. In nucleotides, the CDR3 is TGCGCCAGCAGATCCCTTAGGACTAGCGGGGGCATATACAATGAGCAGTTCTTC.

This rearrangement joins TRBV5-1 to TRBJ2-1; D might be TRBD2 (5 bases). The length of the CDR3 is 13 residues. Trimming cost V 4 bases and J 5 bases, with 10 bases left between them. Germline CDR1 is SGHRS and CDR2 is YFSETQ. In DNA, the CDR3 is TGCGCCAGCAGCCGAGGGCAAAACAATGAGCAGTTCTTC. It codes for CASSRGQNNEQFF.

A few counts support this clonotype. The J gene is TRBJ1-5, the V gene TRBV7-6; tentative D call: TRBD1 (5 bases). The CDR3 loop spans 15 amino acids. V was clipped by 1 base and J by 2 bases, with 9 bases between them. CDR1 and CDR2 from the germline V gene are SGHVS and FNYEAQ. The DNA of the CDR3 is TGTGCCAGCAGCTTAGGGGACGGGGGCAATCAGCCCCAGCATTTT. Translation: CASSLGDGGNQPQHF.

This clonotype was seen repeatedly, ten times or more. V and J are TRBV20-1 and TRBJ1-5; D call uncertain. CDR1 is DFQATT, CDR2 SNEGSKA, per germline (reference sequence). V was trimmed by 3 bases and J by 5 bases, leaving 11 bases between them. The CDR3 has 13 amino acids. CDR3 residues: CSARATAYQPQHF. The CDR3 nucleotides read TGCAGTGCTAGGGCTACAGCCTATCAGCCCCAGCATTTT.

This clonotype was counted a few times. The chain employs TRBV21-1 and TRBJ2-7; the D call TRBD1 from the table was never checked on the DNA. TRBV21-1 is recorded as a pseudogene. The CDR3 extends over 16 amino acids. CDR3 protein: CASSIMTGGCGYEQYF. CDR3 nucleotides: TGTGCCAGCAGCATTATGACAGGGGGCTGCGGCTACGAGCAGTACTTC.

With regard to this clonotype: This sequence may be a read error, since a much larger clone differs from it by one base. This chain uses TRBV27 with TRBJ2-1, with D uncertain. The CDR3 is made up of 12 amino acids. The germline CDR1 and CDR2 sequences are MNHEY and SMNVEV (reference sequence). Here the CDR3 reads CASGLSYSEQFF. In DNA, the CDR3 is TGTGCCAGCGGCCTGAGCTACAGTGAGCAGTTCTTC.

In its sample, this clonotype was seen a few times. The chain links TRBV7-8 to TRBJ2-7, with D perhaps TRBD2 (5 bases). Germline-derived CDR1 and CDR2 are SGHVS and FQNEAQ. With 5 bases removed from V and 1 base from J, the gap between germline ends came to 9 bases. The CDR3 loop spans 13 amino acids. CDR3 nucleotides: TGTGCCAGCAGCCTCCCGGGGTCCTACGAGCAGTACTTC. The encoded protein is CASSLPGSYEQYF.

The chain joins TRBV2 to TRBJ1-2, with D perhaps TRBD1 (6 bases). Germline V gives CDR1 SNHLY, CDR2 FYNNEI. V shed 6 bases and J shed 3 bases, with 11 bases lying between them. The CDR3 has 13 amino acids. This CDR3 is CASSYRVDYGYTF. In nucleotides, the CDR3 is TGTGCCAGCAGCTACAGGGTTGACTATGGCTACACCTTC.

There are many counts of this clonotype. The V call is TRBV15, the J call TRBJ2-3; 7 bases line up with TRBD1. V was pared by 1 base and J by 0 bases, with 4 bases of the junction left unmatched. Germline V gene lookup returns CDR1 LNHNV and CDR2 YYDKDF (reference sequence). This CDR3 is built from 16 residues. The CDR3 nucleotides are TGTGCCACCAGCAGAGGACAGGGCTTTAGCACAGATACGCAGTATTTT. Protein sequence: CATSRGQGFSTDTQYF. The whole variable domain, filled in from reference TRBV15 and TRBJ2-3, reads DAMVIQNPRYQVTQFGKPVTLSCSQTLNHNVMYWYQQKSSQAPKLLFHYYDKDFNNEADTPDNFQSRRPNTSFCFLDIRSPGLGDTAMYLCATSRGQGFSTDTQYFGPGTRLTVL.

Remarks on this clonotype: This sequence may be a read error, since a much larger clone differs from it by one base. The chain employs TRBV11-2 and TRBJ2-3; D tentatively fits TRBD1 or TRBD2 (7 bases each). Germline V gives CDR1 SGHAT, CDR2 FQNNGV. With 4 bases removed from V and 12 bases from J, the gap between germline ends came to 20 bases. The CDR3 spans 14 residues. CDR3 sequence reads: CASSWEYPGGVQYF. CDR3 DNA: TGTGCCAGCAGCTGGGAGTATCCAGGGGGGGTTCAGTATTTT.

This clonotype was seen repeatedly, ten times or more. This chain uses TRBV20-1 with TRBJ1-2; possible D gene TRBD1, 5 bases. V was clipped by 3 bases and J by 8 bases, with 16 bases between them. The CDR3 covers 13 residues. The germline V gene has CDR1 DFQATT and CDR2 SNEGSKA (reference sequence). The CDR3 DNA reads TGCAGTGCTAGTTTCCCAGGGCGGCACGGCTACACCTTC. Translated, it gives CSASFPGRHGYTF.

The sample holds many counts of this clonotype. The J gene is TRBJ2-1, the V gene TRBV29-1; no firm D call. This CDR3 contains 12 residues. V was pared by 8 bases and J by 5 bases, with 13 bases between. CDR1 SQVTM and CDR2 ANQGSEA come from the germline V gene. The CDR3 coding sequence is TGCAGCCCCGGGCCTGGTCACAATGAGCAGTTCTTC. This sequence encodes CSPGPGHNEQFF.

This clonotype has more than one count but fewer than ten. This chain connects TRBV11-2 to TRBJ2-7; possible D gene TRBD2, 6 bases. Trimming took 3 bases from V and 2 from J, leaving 17 bases between them. The CDR3 has 16 residues. In germline, CDR1 is SGHAT, CDR2 FQNNGV. The CDR3 loop reads CASSFPTRGDTYEQYF. CDR3 nucleotides: TGTGCCAGCAGCTTCCCTACGCGGGGCGACACCTACGAGCAGTACTTC.